What follows are 9 T cell receptor beta chains derived from one specimen sequenced in a study of cytomegalovirus exposure and HLA in healthy donors. Amplification used 60 Vbeta primers and 13 Jbeta primers. Libraries were prepared by immunoSEQ multiplex PCR; TCRdb keeps only in-frame clonotypes and omits some of them. Among under 200,000 clones, approximately 84% were seen once, and the ten largest hold about 5.6%. Source material: PBMCs. The receptors derive from a woman aged 25 to 39 in good health and CMV-seropositive.

This clone has only one observation. This rearrangement joins TRBV2 to TRBJ2-1; TRBD1 matches 9 bases. The CDR3 sequence is 13 residues long. The ends lost 4 bases at V and 7 bases at J; junction bases unmatched: 2. The germline CDR1 and CDR2 sequences are SNHLY and FYNNEI. As DNA, the CDR3 is TGTGCCAGCAGTGTCGACAGGGGGAATGAGCAGTTCTTC. Encoded protein: CASSVDRGNEQFF.

CDR3 loop: CASSLAMTGRYDTQYF. In nucleotides, the CDR3 is TGCGCCAGCAGCTTGGCTATGACGGGGAGGTACGATACGCAGTATTTT. The chain combines TRBV5-1 with TRBJ2-3; TRBD2 might be the D (6 bases). The CDR3 is made up of 16 amino acids. Deletions cut 0 bases from V and 6 bases from J, with 17 bases between. Germline assignment: CDR1 SGHRS and CDR2 YFSETQ.

Worth noting for this clone: This sample includes further DNA sequences coding for the same CDR3. The chain is built from TRBV19 and TRBJ2-5; 7 bases match TRBD2. V lost 6 bases to trimming and J lost 5 bases; unmatched junction nucleotides: 9. The CDR3 has 14 amino acids. Germline assignment: CDR1 LNHDA and CDR2 SQIVND (reference sequence). CDR3 in amino acids: CASSPTGGGETQYF. The CDR3 nucleotides are TGTGCCAGTAGCCCGACGGGAGGAGGGGAGACCCAGTACTTC.

The count of this clone is one. The genes are TRBV5-1 and TRBJ1-1; D is ambiguous. Trimming shortened V by 2 bases and J by 2 bases, and 16 bases separated the two germline ends. Germline CDR1 is SGHRS and CDR2 is YFSETQ. The CDR3 extends over 16 amino acids. The CDR3 region is CASSLEWFGRNTEAFF. The CDR3 bases are TGCGCCAGCAGCTTAGAATGGTTTGGGCGAAACACTGAAGCTTTCTTT.

The chain couples TRBV10-1 to TRBJ2-1; 10 bases line up with TRBD2. Trimming removed 2 bases from V and 11 bases from J; junction bases left unmatched: 9. The CDR3 consists of 15 residues. Germline loops: CDR1 WNHNN, CDR2 SYGVQD (reference sequence). CDR3 DNA sequence: TGCGCCAGCAGTGAGAGGTTTAGCGGGGGGATTCAGCAGTTCTTC. It encodes CASSERFSGGIQQFF.

The chain carries TRBV7-8 and TRBJ2-7; TRBD1 is a possible D gene (6 bases). CDR1 and CDR2 (germline): SGHVS, FQNEAQ. The CDR3 has 15 residues. Trimming removed 0 bases at V and 2 bases at J, with 11 bases between. CDR3 in amino acids: CASSLARGTPYEQYF. In DNA, the CDR3 is TGTGCCAGCAGCTTAGCCAGGGGAACCCCCTACGAGCAGTACTTC.

The chain is built from TRBV5-1 and TRBJ1-2; 9 bases align to TRBD1. J gave up 3 bases and V 0 bases, and 0 bases lay outside the gene matches. In germline, CDR1 is SGHRS, CDR2 YFSETQ. The CDR3 runs to 14 residues. For the CDR3, the DNA is TGCGCCAGCAGCTTGGGGACAGGGGACTATGGCTACACCTTC. This translates into CASSLGTGDYGYTF.

The chain links TRBV6-5 to TRBJ2-5; TRBD2 agrees at 16 bases. CDR1 and CDR2 from the germline V gene are MNHEY and SVGAGI. This CDR3 spans 15 amino acids. The trim removed 6 bases at V and 6 bases at J, leaving 4 bases unmatched. The CDR3 nucleotides read TGTGCCAGCAGGGGACTAGCGGGGGGGCCGAAGACCCAGTACTTC. It encodes CASRGLAGGPKTQYF.

The chain couples TRBV5-1 to TRBJ1-1; TRBD1 might be the D (5 bases). Germline CDR1 and CDR2: SGHRS and YFSETQ. V lost 5 bases to trimming and J lost 3 bases, with 11 bases between them. The CDR3 contains 13 residues. This CDR3 reads CASSPDSYTEAFF. As DNA, the CDR3 is TGCGCCAGCAGTCCCGACAGTTACACTGAAGCTTTCTTT.